Below, 22 T cell receptor beta chains from the same sample are listed, as sequenced in a study of T cell changes during pregnancy in multiple sclerosis (dated by TCRdb to between 2018 and 2021). Library prep was done by the immunoSEQ multiplex PCR assay. Sourced from immuneACCESS, this table was stored by TCRdb with only in-frame sequences that have V and J called. A share of the clones is absent; for the studies checked, an unresolved V gene accounts for under half, and the remainder has no known explanation. In all, the sample holds about 73,000 clones, and about 90% of those were seen once. Of the sample, more than 8% is held by the ten largest clones. This material consisted of peripheral blood, taken after pregnancy. These receptors all stem from a female donor in good health, enrolled as a control in a pregnancy study.

The CDR3 loop reads CASSLGGGRSSYEQYF. The CDR3 DNA is TGTGCCAGCAGCTTAGGTGGGGGCAGGAGCTCCTACGAGCAGTACTTC. The chain recombines TRBV11-2 with TRBJ2-7, with D tentatively TRBD1 (6 bases). V was pared by 1 base and J by 0 bases, with 13 bases between. The CDR3 runs to 16 residues. CDR1 is SGHAT and CDR2 is FQNNGV in the germline V gene.

This chain joins TRBV7-9 and TRBJ1-2, with D perhaps TRBD1 (5 bases). Germline assignment: CDR1 SEHNR and CDR2 FQNEAQ (reference sequence). The CDR3 contains 14 residues. Trimming removed 2 bases at V and 6 bases at J, with 13 bases between. The CDR3 DNA is TGTGCCAGCAGCTTACCAGGGCAGTTCCATGGCTACACCTTC. The encoded protein is CASSLPGQFHGYTF.

V is TRBV9 and J is TRBJ2-1; 15 bases agree with TRBD2. Germline CDR1 SGDLS, CDR2 YYNGEE. The ends lost 2 bases at V and 2 bases at J; junction bases unmatched: 5. This CDR3 has 18 residues. This CDR3 is CASSVSGTSGGTYNEQFF. The CDR3, as DNA: TGTGCCAGCAGCGTCTCCGGGACTAGCGGGGGGACCTACAATGAGCAGTTCTTC.

This clone was seen a single time. The chain employs TRBV7-9 and TRBJ1-2; TRBD1 aligns across 8 bases. The V gene end was trimmed by 5 bases and the J gene end by 0 bases; junction bases not matched to a gene: 14. This CDR3 is built from 18 residues. Germline V gene sequence: CDR1 SEHNR, CDR2 FQNEAQ (reference sequence). The CDR3 coding sequence is TGTGCCAGCAGCCCAATGGGCCTGGGACAGGCCTCTAACTATGGCTACACCTTC. It codes for CASSPMGLGQASNYGYTF.

The chain combines TRBV4-3 with TRBJ1-2, with TRBD1 as a possible D gene (5 bases). Germline CDR1 reads LGHNA; CDR2 reads YSLEER. Trimming shortened V by 0 bases and J by 8 bases, and 16 bases separated the two germline ends. CDR3 length equals 15 residues. Here the CDR3 DNA reads TGCGCCAGCAGCCAAGATGGGCAGGGACTGGTCGGCTACACCTTC. This translates into CASSQDGQGLVGYTF.

The chain links TRBV10-3 to TRBJ1-3; D possibly corresponds to TRBD1 (5 bases). The CDR3 covers 14 residues. CDR1 and CDR2 (germline): ENHRY, SYGVKD. Trimming shortened V by 8 bases and J by 2 bases, and 13 bases separated the two germline ends. The DNA for the CDR3 is TGTGCCATCGGAGGGCAGGGTGCTGGAAACACCATATATTTT. Its translation: CAIGGQGAGNTIYF.

The chain uses TRBV5-6 and TRBJ2-5, with D perhaps matching TRBD1 (6 bases). CDR1 is SGHDT and CDR2 is YYEEEE in the germline V gene. The V gene lost 4 bases and the J gene lost 2 bases, with 12 bases spanning the gap. There are 14 residues in the CDR3. The CDR3 is CASSPLGAQETQYF. CDR3 in DNA: TGTGCCAGCAGCCCGCTGGGGGCGCAAGAGACCCAGTACTTC.

The chain couples TRBV18 to TRBJ2-3, with 12 bases lining up with TRBD2. Germline-derived CDR1 and CDR2 are KGHSH and LQKENI. CDR3 length equals 17 residues. V shed 3 bases and J 4 bases; nucleotides not matched to a gene: 8. CDR3 sequence reads: CASSPLGLAGIADTQYF. The CDR3 nucleotides are TGTGCCAGCTCACCGCTCGGACTAGCGGGGATAGCAGATACGCAGTATTTT.

The chain joins TRBV30 to TRBJ1-1; D gene unclear. The CDR3 contains 14 residues. Trimming stripped 2 bases from V and 0 bases from J, with 10 bases between. Germline V lookup: CDR1 GTSNPN, CDR2 SVGIG (reference sequence). The CDR3 DNA is TGTGCCTGGAGTTTGCGGCAGATGAACACTGAAGCTTTCTTT. Translation: CAWSLRQMNTEAFF.

CDR3 region: CASSLVSAAAFF. CDR3 in DNA: TGTGCCAGCAGCTTAGTATCGGCAGCGGCTTTCTTT. The V gene is TRBV7-9, the J gene TRBJ1-1, with D unresolved. CDR1 and CDR2 from the germline V gene are SEHNR and FQNEAQ (reference sequence). This CDR3 region has 12 residues. V shed 1 base and J shed 11 bases, with 11 bases lying between them.

The rearrangement joins TRBV6-6 to TRBJ1-3; D is undetermined. V was clipped by 0 bases and J by 0 bases, with 6 bases between them. The CDR3 runs to 15 residues. The germline gives CDR1 MNHNY, CDR2 SVGAGI (reference sequence). The CDR3 is CASSYSSVSGNTIYF. The CDR3 bases are TGTGCCAGCAGTTACTCTTCCGTCTCTGGAAACACCATATATTTT.

The V and J genes are TRBV19 and TRBJ1-1, with D hard to call. Trimming took off 5 bases at V and 1 base at J, with 11 bases between the two ends. CDR1 and CDR2 from the germline V gene are LNHDA and SQIVND (reference sequence). This CDR3 comprises 14 residues. The CDR3 sequence is CASSPLRENTEAFF. The CDR3 region has the DNA TGTGCCAGTAGTCCCCTGCGCGAGAACACTGAAGCTTTCTTT. Full variable domain (rest looked up from reference TRBV19 and TRBJ1-1): DGGITQSPKYLFRKEGQNVTLSCEQNLNHDAMYWYRQDPGQGLRLIYYSQIVNDFQKGDIAEGYSVSREKKESFPLTVTSAQKNPTAFYLCASSPLRENTEAFFGQGTRLTVV.

The rearrangement joins TRBV6-5 to TRBJ2-7, with TRBD2 matching over 11 bases. V lost 5 bases, J lost 5 bases, and 8 bases stayed unmatched. This CDR3 is built from 15 residues. Germline CDR1 and CDR2: MNHEY and SVGAGI. The CDR3 DNA reads TGTGCCAGCAGTAAACTAGCGGGAGAAGTTAACGAGCAGTACTTC. This codes for CASSKLAGEVNEQYF.

The J gene is TRBJ2-5, the V gene TRBV6-1, with TRBD2 identical over 12 bases. V was pared by 6 bases and J by 6 bases, with 8 bases of the junction left unmatched. The CDR3 loop spans 15 amino acids. CDR1 and CDR2 (germline): MNHNS, SASEGT. The DNA of the CDR3 is TGTGCCAGCAGGTTGACTAGCGGGAGTGGTAAGACCCAGTACTTC. This codes for CASRLTSGSGKTQYF.

The chain couples TRBV6-5 to TRBJ1-5; a weak D match, TRBD1 (6 bases). This CDR3 contains 14 residues. CDR1 is MNHEY, CDR2 SVGAGI, per germline. Deletions cut 4 bases from V and 7 bases from J, with 14 bases between. CDR3 in DNA: TGTGCCAGCAGTTTGTCAGGGGTCAGACAGCCCCAGCATTTT. It is translated as CASSLSGVRQPQHF.

The V and J genes are TRBV15 and TRBJ1-1; tentative D call: TRBD1 (5 bases). This CDR3 is 14 amino acids long. Germline V gene lookup returns CDR1 LNHNV and CDR2 YYDKDF (reference sequence). V shed 3 bases and J shed 3 bases, with 11 bases lying between them. The DNA of the CDR3 is TGTGCCACCAGCAGGAGCAGGGTTGACACTGAAGCTTTCTTT. Translating gives CATSRSRVDTEAFF.

V is TRBV7-2 and J is TRBJ2-5; TRBD2 aligns across 10 bases. Germline lookup yields CDR1 SGHTA and CDR2 FQGNSA. V trimming: 3 bases; J trimming: 5 bases; junction bases outside the gene matches: 6. The length of the CDR3 is 15 residues. CDR3 in amino acids: CASSFTSGVGETQYF. The CDR3 DNA follows: TGTGCCAGCAGCTTTACTAGCGGGGTAGGGGAGACCCAGTACTTC.

This chain connects TRBV11-2 to TRBJ1-1; D may be TRBD1 (6 bases). CDR3 length: 11 amino acids. The V gene's germline CDR1 is SGHAT and CDR2 FQNNGV. With 4 bases removed from V and 9 bases from J, the gap between germline ends came to 9 bases. CDR3 sequence (DNA): TGTGCCAGCAGCTCTGGACAGAAAGCTTTCTTT. Translation: CASSSGQKAFF. The whole variable domain, filled in from reference TRBV11-2 and TRBJ1-1, reads EAGVAQSPRYKIIEKRQSVAFWCNPISGHATLYWYQQILGQGPKLLIQFQNNGVVDDSQLPKDRFSAERLKGVDSTLKIQPAKLEDSAVYLCASSSGQKAFFGQGTRLTVV.

The chain has TRBV15 and TRBJ1-2; weak D call: TRBD1 (5 bases). CDR1 and CDR2 from the germline V gene are LNHNV and YYDKDF (reference sequence). The CDR3 totals 14 residues. Between the trimmed V and J ends, which lost 1 base and 8 bases, there was a span of 14 bases. The chain's CDR3 is CATSRVRGAGGYTF. The CDR3 bases are TGTGCCACCAGCAGAGTAAGGGGTGCGGGGGGCTACACCTTC.

In DNA form, the CDR3 reads TGTGCCAGTAAACGGGACAGGGCTGGGCAGCCCCAGCATTTT. Encoded protein: CASKRDRAGQPQHF. The chain joins TRBV19 to TRBJ1-5; 9 nucleotides line up with TRBD1. CDR3 length: 14 residues. V dropped 7 bases and J dropped 7; count of bases not matched to a gene: 8. The germline V gene encodes CDR1 LNHDA and CDR2 SQIVND (reference sequence).

The chain uses TRBV4-3 and TRBJ2-5; 8 bases line up with TRBD1. This CDR3 spans 17 amino acids. Germline lookup yields CDR1 LGHNA and CDR2 YSLEER. Germline trimming cut 3 bases from V and 2 bases from J; bases unmatched to any gene: 11. As DNA, the CDR3 is TGCGCCAGCAGCCACGCTCACGCCGGGACAGGTCAAGAGACCCAGTACTTC. Amino acid sequence: CASSHAHAGTGQETQYF.

CDR3 region: CASSLAGVYNEQFF. In nucleotides, the CDR3 is TGCGCCAGCTCGCTGGCGGGGGTCTACAATGAGCAGTTCTTC. The chain has TRBV5-1 and TRBJ2-1; TRBD2 agrees at 7 bases. With V trimmed by 7 bases and J by 3 bases, 7 bases remained unmatched. This CDR3 comprises 14 residues. Germline V gene sequence: CDR1 SGHRS, CDR2 YFSETQ.